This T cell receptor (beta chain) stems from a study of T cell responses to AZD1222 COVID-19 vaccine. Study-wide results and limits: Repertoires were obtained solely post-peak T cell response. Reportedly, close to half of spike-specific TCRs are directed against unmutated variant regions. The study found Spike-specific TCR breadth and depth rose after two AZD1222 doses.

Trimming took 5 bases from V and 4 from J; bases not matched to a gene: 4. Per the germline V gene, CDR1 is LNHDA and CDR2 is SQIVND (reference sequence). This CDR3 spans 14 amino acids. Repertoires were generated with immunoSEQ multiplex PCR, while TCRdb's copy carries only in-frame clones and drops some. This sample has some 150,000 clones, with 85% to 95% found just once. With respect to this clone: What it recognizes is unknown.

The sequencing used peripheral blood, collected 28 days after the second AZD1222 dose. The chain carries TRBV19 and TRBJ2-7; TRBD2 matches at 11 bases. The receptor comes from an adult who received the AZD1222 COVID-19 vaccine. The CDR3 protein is CASSPTSGGYEQYF. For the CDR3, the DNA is TGTGCCAGTAGTCCCACTAGCGGGGGATACGAGCAGTACTTC.